The text below deals with one T cell receptor (beta chain). The antigen it recognizes is unknown. Per-nucleotide qualities are absent, and no much larger clonotype sits a single base away. TCR CDR3 regions were amplified from genomic DNA by multiplex PCR using the deep immunoSEQ assay. Extracted genomic DNA from each cell subset was spread evenly across all wells of several immunoSEQ 96-well plates, with each plate serving as a replicate. For sorted subsets, roughly 200 ng of genomic DNA, equivalent to 25,000 to 35,000 T cell genomes, went into each replicate PCR. Purified libraries were measured with a Qubit 3.0 fluorometer, size-checked on a Bioanalyzer 2100, and measured again with the KAPA Library Quantification kit. Every immunoSEQ 96-well plate was sequenced on a separate single-read 150-cycle Illumina NextSeq 550 flow cell. The published analysis was carried out like this. The immunoSEQ output contained only junctional sequences without quality scores, so filtering could not match that applied to full-length reads. Sequences were annotated with PyIR, a Python wrapper for IgBLAST v1.9, and V/J genes and CDR3 were assigned using IMGT germline references. Any read was removed if the V/J assignment was weak (E-value above 1e-6), the CDR3 was missing, or the read contained stop codons, out-of-frame junctions, or ambiguous translated residues. V3J clonotypes were defined as sequences sharing an identical inferred V gene, J gene, and CDR3 amino acid sequence. The percentage overlap between two repertoires was calculated by dividing the number of shared unique clonotypes by the size of the smaller repertoire. RTK rarefaction, the Chao1 estimator, and Recon v2.1 estimates of unobserved clonotypes were used to assess repertoire richness. For all TCRbeta clonotypes obtained by the gDNA method from a few donors, generation probabilities were computed with OLGA. The table comes from immuneACCESS by way of TCRdb, which keeps in-frame sequences with V and J called. Part of the clones is missing from these tables; in studies checked, under half for an unresolved V gene and the rest for unknown reasons. V, J and clone size derive from that table, while D and trimming were established from the DNA sequence. This sample comprises 800,000 to 950,000 clones, approximately 96% of them detected only once. Of the sample, around 0.25% falls within the top ten clones.

CD8 naive samples were CD45RO-negative cells positively selected for CCR7, giving a CD45RA+CCR7+ population that excluded TemRA cells. The donors were healthy, HIV-negative adults with no recently reported acute infections or vaccinations. Every donor was a Caucasian adult residing in Nashville, Tennessee, USA. After blood collection by leukapheresis, PBMCs were isolated using Ficoll-Histopaque density gradient centrifugation and then cryopreserved in the vapor phase of liquid nitrogen. Analytical flow cytometry was used to check the purity and quantity of every magnetically sorted T cell population. Each sorted fraction had its genomic DNA isolated and then quantified by UV absorbance on a Nanodrop 2000c. Its CDR3 holds 17 amino acids, cysteine through phenylalanine. The entry retains the CDR3 DNA only, 51 bases that are in frame from base 1. Reading the germline V gene gives CDR1 SGHAT and CDR2 FQNNGV. The V end gives up 0 bases and the J end 2 bases, leaving 7 bases in the junction not matched to a gene.

This specimen belongs to a study of shared clonotypes between healthy human individuals (dated by TCRdb to 2019 to 2021). Some background on the complete study: A few men and a couple of women, aged 18 to 49 years, made up the cohort. For each donor, CD4 naive and CD4 memory were each run on three plates, CD8 naive on two plates, and CD8 memory on one plate. The study deeply sequenced blood TCR repertoires of several healthy adults to estimate repertoire size and the extent of clonotype sharing between individuals. Different laboratories and diverse techniques were used to prepare libraries and sequence TCR repertoires, to increase sequencing depth and limit assay-specific biases. Between about 0.85 and 9.5 billion PBMCs per donor were obtained by leukapheresis.

The paper as a whole reports these results and caveats: Incomplete sequencing was indicated by rarefaction of sorted-subset datasets, despite the large sequencing depth. Across four donors, approximately 4.9% of naive CD4, roughly 3.3% of naive CD8, about 2.3% of memory CD4, and 0.4% of memory CD8 clonotypes were shared. Sampling was limited to blood, and TCR repertoires in tissue likely differ from TCR repertoires in blood. The small number of donors limited the genetic and exposure-history diversity represented. Pairwise subsampling indicated that sequencing depth was expected to affect the degree of clonotype sharing among donors. Compared with non-shared clonotypes, clonotypes shared by all four sorted-subset donors had higher generation probabilities. Naive subsets generally had larger estimated clonotype richness than memory subsets.

The sequenced material came from naive CD8+ T cells sorted from blood. What this sample's cell subset or site label stands for: CD45RA+CCR7+. The sequence links TRBV11-2 to TRBJ2-7; 10 junctional bases match TRBD1. The receptor was isolated from a man aged 25 to 40 in good health. In nucleotides, the sequence is TGTGCCAGCAGCTTAGAGCCGGGACAGGGGACTACCTACGAGCAGTACTTC. Translation gives CASSLEPGQGTTYEQYF.